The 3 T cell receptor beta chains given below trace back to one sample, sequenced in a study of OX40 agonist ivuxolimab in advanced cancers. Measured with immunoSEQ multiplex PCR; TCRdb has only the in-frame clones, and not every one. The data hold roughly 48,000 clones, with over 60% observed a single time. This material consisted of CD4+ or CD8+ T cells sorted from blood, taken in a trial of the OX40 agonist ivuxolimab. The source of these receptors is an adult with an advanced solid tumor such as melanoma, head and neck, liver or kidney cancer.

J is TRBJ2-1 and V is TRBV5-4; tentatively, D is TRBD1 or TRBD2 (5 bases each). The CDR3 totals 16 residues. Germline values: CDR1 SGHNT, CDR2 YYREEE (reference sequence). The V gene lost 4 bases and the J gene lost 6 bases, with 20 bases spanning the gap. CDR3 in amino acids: CASSQSGTRRGNEQFF. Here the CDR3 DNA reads TGTGCCAGCAGCCAGTCCGGGACGCGCCGGGGCAATGAGCAGTTCTTC. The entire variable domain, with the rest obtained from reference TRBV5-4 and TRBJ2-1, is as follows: ETGVTQSPTHLIKTRGQQVTLRCSSQSGHNTVSWYQQALGQGPQFIFQYYREEENGRGNFPPRFSGLQFPNYSSELNVNALELDDSALYLCASSQSGTRRGNEQFFGPGTRLTVL.

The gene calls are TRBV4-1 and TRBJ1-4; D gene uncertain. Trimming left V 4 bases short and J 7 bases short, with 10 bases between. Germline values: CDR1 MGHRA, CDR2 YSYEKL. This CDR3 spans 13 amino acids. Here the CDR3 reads CASSLGGIEKLFF. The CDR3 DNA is TGCGCCAGCAGCCTGGGAGGGATTGAAAAACTGTTTTTT.

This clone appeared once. DNA of the CDR3: TGTGCCAGCATGAGGGGAAGGGCGGGGTCCTACAATGAGCAGTTCTTC. Its protein product is CASMRGRAGSYNEQFF. The chain joins TRBV11-2 to TRBJ2-1; tentative D call: TRBD2 (6 bases). The CDR3 consists of 16 residues. Trimming took 7 bases from V and 1 from J, leaving 17 bases between them. From germline, CDR1 is SGHAT and CDR2 FQNNGV.